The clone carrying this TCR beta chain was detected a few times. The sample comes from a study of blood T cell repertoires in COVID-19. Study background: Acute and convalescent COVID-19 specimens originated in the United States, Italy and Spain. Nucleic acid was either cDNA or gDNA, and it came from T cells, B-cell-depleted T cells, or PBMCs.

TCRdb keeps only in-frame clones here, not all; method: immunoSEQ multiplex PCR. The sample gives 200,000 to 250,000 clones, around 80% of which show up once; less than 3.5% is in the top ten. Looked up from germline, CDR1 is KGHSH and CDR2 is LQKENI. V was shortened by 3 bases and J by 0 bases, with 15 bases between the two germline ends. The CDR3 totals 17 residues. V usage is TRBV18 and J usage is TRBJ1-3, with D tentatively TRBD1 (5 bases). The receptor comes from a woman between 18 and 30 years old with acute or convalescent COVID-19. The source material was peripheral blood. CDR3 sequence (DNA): TGTGCCAGCTCACCTGACTCTCCAGGGCACTCTGGAAACACCATATATTTT. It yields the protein CASSPDSPGHSGNTIYF.